This T cell receptor (beta chain) was sequenced during a study of blood T cell repertoires in COVID-19. At the level of the study: Some COVID-19 samples were acute and others convalescent; all came from the United States, Italy and Spain. Sample material is recorded as cDNA or gDNA derived from T cells, B-cell-depleted T cells, or PBMCs.

V lost 9 bases, J lost 9 bases, and 14 bases stayed unmatched. This CDR3 contains 15 residues. Germline V gene data show CDR1 as SGHRS and CDR2 as YFSETQ. Authors' analysis steps: Cell counts per sample came from amplifying reference gene primers. The assay was immunoSEQ multiplex PCR, and TCRdb's table has in-frame clones only and misses some. V and J calls plus clone size are reproduced from that table; the DNA served to infer D and trimming. Of 150,000 to 200,000 clones listed, 90% are singletons. The genes are TRBV5-1 and TRBJ2-2; 10 nucleotides match TRBD1. Sequencing was performed on peripheral blood. This receptor was identified in a man in his 60s with active or convalescent COVID-19. The CDR3 nucleotides read TGCGCCACCCGGACAGGGGGATTTGACCACCGGGAGCTGTTTTTT. It encodes CATRTGGFDHRELFF.